Presented here are 10 T cell receptor beta chains from one specimen sequenced in a study of blood T cell repertoires in COVID-19. Assay used: immunoSEQ multiplex PCR; TCRdb lists only in-frame clones, some missing. The repertoire has roughly 190,000 clones, approximately 90% of them found once; the top ten carry 6%. Sample: peripheral blood. The receptors were gathered from a man aged 40-55 years with active or convalescent COVID-19.

The chain couples TRBV3-1 (or the pseudogene TRBV3-2) to TRBJ2-2; D remains ambiguous. In germline, CDR1 is LGHDT, CDR2 YNNKEL (reference sequence). This CDR3 has 14 amino acids. V was clipped by 1 base and J by 6 bases, with 9 bases between them. This CDR3 reads CASSQAFFPGELFF. DNA for the CDR3: TGTGCCAGCAGCCAAGCCTTTTTTCCCGGGGAGCTGTTTTTT.

The genes are TRBV7-3 and TRBJ1-4; 8 bases are shared with TRBD1. Trimming at V came to 4 bases and at J to 3 bases, leaving 16 bases not matched to a gene. There are 19 residues in the CDR3. Germline V CDR1 and CDR2: SGHTA, FQGTGA. CDR3 protein: CASSWFRDRNEESNEKLFF. The CDR3 DNA follows: TGTGCCAGCAGCTGGTTCCGGGACAGGAACGAGGAGTCTAATGAAAAACTGTTTTTT.

This chain uses TRBV19 with TRBJ2-1, with 10 bases identical to TRBD1. The junction had 8 bases not matched to a gene; V was cut back by 7 bases and J by 8 bases. CDR3 length: 14 residues. The V gene's germline CDR1 is LNHDA and CDR2 SQIVND (reference sequence). The CDR3 coding sequence is TGTGCCAGTATACCGGACAGGGGGGCTGATGAGCAGTTCTTC. Translated, it gives CASIPDRGADEQFF.

This clone was counted a single time. The rearrangement uses TRBV6-1 and TRBJ2-7, with 13 bases that match TRBD2. The V gene end was trimmed by 0 bases and the J gene end by 0 bases; junction bases not matched to a gene: 5. This CDR3 spans 18 amino acids. The germline CDR1 and CDR2 sequences are MNHNS and SASEGT. CDR3 loop: CASSEAWRLAGGSYEQYF. DNA for the CDR3: TGTGCCAGCAGTGAAGCTTGGCGACTAGCGGGGGGCTCCTACGAGCAGTACTTC.

CDR3 nucleotides: TGTGCCAGCAGCCAGGGACAGCCGAGCTCCTACGAGCAGTACTTC. Its protein is CASSQGQPSSYEQYF. This chain joins TRBV6-5 and TRBJ2-7, with 7 bases that match TRBD1. Germline CDR1 is MNHEY and CDR2 is SVGAGI. With V trimmed by 6 bases and J by 0 bases, 8 bases remained unmatched. The CDR3 loop spans 15 amino acids.

This sequence joins TRBV11-2 and TRBJ2-3; no clear D gene. Trimming took 5 bases from V and 1 from J, leaving 10 bases between them. There are 14 residues in the CDR3. Germline V gene data show CDR1 as SGHAT and CDR2 as FQNNGV. This CDR3 reads CASSPLARTDTQYF. CDR3 DNA sequence: TGTGCCAGCAGCCCGTTGGCCCGCACAGATACGCAGTATTTT.

This chain connects TRBV19 to TRBJ1-1, with TRBD1 identical over 8 bases. With V trimmed by 3 bases and J by 5 bases, 11 bases remained unmatched. In germline, CDR1 is LNHDA, CDR2 SQIVND (reference sequence). There are 16 residues in the CDR3. CDR3 in DNA: TGTGCCAGTAGTATGGGAACAGGGGGAAAGAGTACTGAAGCTTTCTTT. Amino acids: CASSMGTGGKSTEAFF.

There are a few counts of this clone. The gene calls are TRBV9 and TRBJ1-1, with 7 nucleotides matching TRBD1. This CDR3 spans 14 amino acids. CDR1 SGDLS and CDR2 YYNGEE come from the germline V gene. V trimming: 3 bases; J trimming: 2 bases; junction bases outside the gene matches: 4. DNA of the CDR3: TGTGCCAGCAGCGAGGGGACAGTTAACACTGAAGCTTTCTTT. Protein: CASSEGTVNTEAFF.

This chain links TRBV14 with TRBJ2-1; the match to TRBD2 covers 11 bases. From germline, CDR1 is SGHDN and CDR2 FVKESK. The CDR3 is 19 residues long. J lost 4 bases, V lost 1 base, and 12 bases had no gene match. As DNA, the CDR3 is TGTGCCAGCAGCCAAGGCTACATAACTAGCGGGAGTACATACAATGAGCAGTTCTTC. It is translated as CASSQGYITSGSTYNEQFF.

The chain joins TRBV7-8 to TRBJ2-3; 7 positions match TRBD2. This CDR3 has 16 residues. Germline V gene data show CDR1 as SGHVS and CDR2 as FQNEAQ. V dropped 0 bases and J dropped 6; count of bases not matched to a gene: 9. The CDR3 region is CASSLASSGGPDTQYF. CDR3 sequence (DNA): TGTGCCAGCAGCTTAGCGTCGTCGGGGGGTCCGGATACGCAGTATTTT.